This TCR beta chain was sequenced for a study of blood T cells in healthy people across ages. A second roughly 6 to 11 cycle PCR used barcoded and J-beta primers. Template switching added a 12-random-nucleotide identifier to every cDNA molecule. No fewer than 2.5 million CDR3-containing paired-end reads came from each sample. Each CDR3 protein is one row after TCRdb ran MiXCR on the 5' RACE reads. The repertoire holds about 720,000 distinct CDR3 sequences, 20% to 25% seen once, with 20% to 25% in the top ten. This CDR3 has 16 residues. Trimming shortened V by 6 bases and J by 4 bases, and 19 bases separated the two germline ends. CDR1 is SEHNR, CDR2 FQNEAQ, per germline (reference sequence). Study-wide points: For the donors, CMV status was unknown and possibly confounded expanded clonotype changes.

This clonotype appeared a few times. Its matching antigen is unknown. The clonotype originates from an older man in good health. The V and J genes are TRBV7-9 and TRBJ2-1, with D perhaps matching TRBD1 or TRBD2 (5 bases each). The sample was blood. This chain's CDR3 is CASRSRDGGLYNEQFF. CDR3 DNA sequence: TGTGCCAGCAGGAGTAGGGACGGAGGACTTTACAATGAGCAGTTCTTC. The full variable domain, its missing parts supplied by reference TRBV7-9 and TRBJ2-1, is DTGVSQNPRHKITKRGQNVTFRCDPISEHNRLYWYRQTLGQGPEFLTYFQNEAQLEKSRLLSDRFSAERPKGSFSTLEIQRTEQGDSAMYLCASRSRDGGLYNEQFFGPGTRLTVL.